The 16 T cell receptor beta chains below come from one sample, sequenced in a study of T cell responses to AZD1222 COVID-19 vaccine. The protocol was immunoSEQ multiplex PCR, while the TCRdb copy is restricted to in-frame clones and leaves out a portion. The sample records under 150,000 clones, about 88% being singletons. Here the sequenced sample was peripheral blood, taken on day 0 of AZD1222 vaccination. Receptor source: an adult in good health.

The chain links TRBV5-1 to TRBJ1-6; the match to TRBD1 covers 7 bases. CDR1 is SGHRS, CDR2 YFSETQ, per germline. V was pared by 3 bases and J by 6 bases, with 12 bases of the junction left unmatched. The CDR3 contains 17 residues. CDR3 DNA sequence: TGCGCCAGCAGCTCCCAGGGGGTTCTAGCGCCTAATTCACCCCTCCACTTT. Translating it yields CASSSQGVLAPNSPLHF.

The J gene is TRBJ1-1, the V gene TRBV3-1 (or the pseudogene TRBV3-2), with D perhaps matching TRBD1 (6 bases). CDR3 length: 13 amino acids. Trimming took off 7 bases at V and 7 bases at J, with 16 bases between the two ends. Germline lookup yields CDR1 LGHDT and CDR2 YNNKEL (reference sequence). CDR3 DNA: TGTGCCAGCAAGGGCAGGGGCGAATTTGAAGCTTTCTTT. Its protein product is CASKGRGEFEAFF.

Turning to this clone: The same CDR3 arises from other DNA sequences in this sample as well. The chain carries TRBV6-1 and TRBJ2-1; 10 bases line up with TRBD2. J gave up 7 bases and V 4 bases, and 4 bases lay outside the gene matches. Germline assignment: CDR1 MNHNS and CDR2 SASEGT. This CDR3 has 14 amino acids. CDR3 in DNA: TGTGCCAGCAGTGTAGCGGGGGGACGGAATGAGCAGTTCTTC. Translating it yields CASSVAGGRNEQFF.

This clone was seen only once. This rearrangement joins TRBV7-7 to TRBJ2-5; the D is unclear. The CDR3 loop spans 13 amino acids. CDR1 SSHAT and CDR2 FNYEAQ come from the germline V gene (reference sequence). V gave up 2 bases and J gave up 4 bases, with 8 bases separating them. CDR3 DNA: TGTGCCAGCAGCTTATCGGTAGGAGAGACCCAGTACTTC. As protein: CASSLSVGETQYF.

The chain couples TRBV13 to TRBJ2-1; D is uncertain. This CDR3 is built from 13 residues. Trimming cost V 3 bases and J 6 bases, with 9 bases left between them. Germline V gene data show CDR1 as PRHDT and CDR2 as FYEKMQ (reference sequence). The CDR3 nucleotides are TGTGCCAGCAGCTTCAGGAAAGCCAATGAGCAGTTCTTC. Protein: CASSFRKANEQFF.

The J gene is TRBJ2-7, the V gene TRBV11-1; 8 bases fit TRBD2. Trimming removed 5 bases from V and 0 bases from J; junction bases left unmatched: 6. The CDR3 has 15 amino acids. Germline CDR1 reads SGHAT; CDR2 reads FQDESV (reference sequence). Here the CDR3 reads CASSTQRGSSYEQYF. The CDR3 DNA sequence: TGTGCCAGCAGCACCCAGCGGGGGAGCTCCTACGAGCAGTACTTC.

Only one count was recorded for this clone. The rearrangement links TRBV11-2 to TRBJ1-4, with TRBD1 matching over 12 bases. The germline CDR1 and CDR2 sequences are SGHAT and FQNNGV. Trimming cost V 3 bases and J 7 bases; bases outside gene matches: 0. This CDR3 has 14 amino acids. The CDR3 sequence: CASSLGQGAEKLFF. Here the CDR3 DNA reads TGTGCCAGCAGCTTGGGACAGGGGGCTGAAAAACTGTTTTTT.

This clone was seen a handful of times. Other nucleotide sequences in the sample specify the same CDR3. The V call is TRBV11-2, the J call TRBJ2-7; D gene unclear. The CDR3 length is 11 residues. V dropped 1 base and J dropped 2 bases, with 0 bases sitting between them. CDR1 SGHAT and CDR2 FQNNGV come from the germline V gene. The chain's CDR3 is CASSLAYEQYF. As DNA, the CDR3 is TGTGCCAGCAGCTTAGCCTACGAGCAGTACTTC. Combining the CDR3 with reference TRBV11-2 and TRBJ2-7 gives the whole variable domain EAGVAQSPRYKIIEKRQSVAFWCNPISGHATLYWYQQILGQGPKLLIQFQNNGVVDDSQLPKDRFSAERLKGVDSTLKIQPAKLEDSAVYLCASSLAYEQYFGPGTRLTVT.

The chain carries TRBV5-4 and TRBJ2-7; TRBD1 matches at 7 bases. V lost 4 bases, J lost 0 bases, and 7 bases stayed unmatched. In germline, CDR1 is SGHNT, CDR2 YYREEE (reference sequence). This CDR3 has 15 residues. The CDR3 spells CASSRAGTASYEQYF. In DNA, the CDR3 is TGTGCCAGCAGCCGAGCCGGGACAGCCTCCTACGAGCAGTACTTC. The full variable domain, completed using reference TRBV5-4 and TRBJ2-7, is ETGVTQSPTHLIKTRGQQVTLRCSSQSGHNTVSWYQQALGQGPQFIFQYYREEENGRGNFPPRFSGLQFPNYSSELNVNALELDDSALYLCASSRAGTASYEQYFGPGTRLTVT.

This rearrangement joins TRBV6-1 to TRBJ2-3; TRBD1 matches at 10 bases. CDR3 size: 16 residues. In germline, CDR1 is MNHNS, CDR2 SASEGT. V lost 3 bases to trimming and J lost 2 bases; unmatched junction nucleotides: 5. The CDR3 DNA reads as TGTGCCAGCAGTGACTGGACAGGGGGTGTCACAGATACGCAGTATTTT. Translation: CASSDWTGGVTDTQYF.

V usage is TRBV5-1 and J usage is TRBJ1-2; 8 nucleotides align to TRBD1. V shed 6 bases and J 8 bases; nucleotides not matched to a gene: 12. From germline, CDR1 is SGHRS and CDR2 YFSETQ. This CDR3 is 14 amino acids long. As DNA, the CDR3 is TGCGCCAGCACGAAGACAGGGGATCTATCAGGCTACACCTTC. Translation: CASTKTGDLSGYTF.

J is TRBJ2-2 and V is TRBV7-9, with a possible D match to TRBD2 (5 bases). V lost 0 bases and J 0 bases, leaving 8 bases between the germline ends. Germline V gives CDR1 SEHNR, CDR2 FQNEAQ (reference sequence). The CDR3 spans 16 residues. The CDR3 loop reads CASSLASGPNTGELFF. For the CDR3, the DNA is TGTGCCAGCAGCTTAGCGAGCGGACCGAACACCGGGGAGCTGTTTTTT.

The rearrangement joins TRBV6-6 to TRBJ2-7; D gene ambiguous. The germline CDR1 and CDR2 sequences are MNHNY and SVGAGI (reference sequence). The CDR3 covers 15 residues. Between the trimmed V and J ends, which lost 2 bases and 0 bases, there was a span of 11 bases. The CDR3 loop is CASSYLTPSSYEQYF. In DNA, the CDR3 is TGTGCCAGCAGTTACCTCACACCTAGCTCCTACGAGCAGTACTTC.

The gene calls are TRBV28 and TRBJ2-5, with D possibly being TRBD1 (6 bases). CDR3 size: 15 residues. The V end was cut by 6 bases, the J end by 5 bases, with 19 bases between. From germline, CDR1 is MDHEN and CDR2 SYDVKM. CDR3 region: CASRSTQGSGETQYF. In DNA, the CDR3 is TGTGCCAGCAGATCCACACAGGGATCAGGCGAGACCCAGTACTTC. Based on the CDR3 plus reference TRBV28 and TRBJ2-5, the full variable domain is DVKVTQSSRYLVKRTGEKVFLECVQDMDHENMFWYRQDPGLGLRLIYFSYDVKMKEKGDIPEGYSVSREKKERFSLILESASTNQTSMYLCASRSTQGSGETQYFGPGTRLLVL.

The genes are TRBV11-2 and TRBJ2-7, with 7 bases fitting TRBD1. Germline loops: CDR1 SGHAT, CDR2 FQNNGV. Trimming removed 6 bases from V and 0 bases from J; junction bases left unmatched: 8. The CDR3 contains 15 residues. The CDR3 region is CASSYHRDSSYEQYF. The CDR3 coding sequence is TGTGCCAGCAGTTACCATCGGGACAGCTCCTACGAGCAGTACTTC.

The gene calls are TRBV7-2 and TRBJ2-3; 8 bases match TRBD2. After removal of 2 bases from V and 6 bases from J, the junction contained 4 bases not matched to a gene. There are 14 residues in the CDR3. CDR1 and CDR2 from the germline V gene are SGHTA and FQGNSA. This chain's CDR3 is CASSLISSGDTQYF. The CDR3 DNA reads as TGTGCCAGCAGCTTAATCTCTAGCGGGGATACGCAGTATTTT.